A selection of T cell receptor beta chains follows, all from one sample in a study of cytomegalovirus exposure and HLA in healthy donors. The method was immunoSEQ multiplex PCR; TCRdb's version includes in-frame clones alone and lacks a portion of them. The sample comprises around 220,000 clones, 70% to 85% of which are singletons, and around 0.2% rests with the top ten. The material sequenced was PBMCs. These receptors all come from a girl aged 2 to 10 in good health and CMV-seronegative. CDR3s include the opening cysteine and the closing phenylalanine or tryptophan. Each record gives: D gene, clone size, J gene, V gene, CDR3 protein, CDR3 DNA. A D gene is named only where the DNA matches it firmly. Clone size is stated in some rows and not others, as once, few, many or a class when expanded.

>.|.|TRBJ2-5|TRBV29-1
CSVELWRETQYF
TGCAGCGTTGAGTTGTGGAGGGAGACCCAGTACTTC
>.|few|TRBJ1-3|TRBV4-1
CASSHQRQSSGNTIYF
TGCGCCAGCAGCCACCAAAGACAGAGCTCTGGAAACACCATATATTTT
>.|.|TRBJ2-5|TRBV20-1
CSAWYGETQYF
TGCAGTGCATGGTACGGAGAGACCCAGTACTTC
>TRBD1|few|TRBJ1-1|TRBV5-6
CASSRDRSNTEAFF
TGTGCCAGCAGCCGGGACAGAAGTAACACTGAAGCTTTCTTT
>.|.|TRBJ2-3|TRBV6-4
CASSDSRGPLTDTQYF
TGTGCCAGCAGTGACTCCAGGGGACCACTAACAGATACGCAGTATTTT
>.|.|TRBJ2-1|TRBV19
CASSLQGLDNEQFF
TGTGCCAGTAGCTTGCAGGGGCTGGACAATGAGCAGTTCTTC
>.|.|TRBJ1-5|TRBV27
CASAGRVGQPQHF
TGTGCCAGCGCCGGCAGGGTCGGTCAGCCCCAGCATTTT
>TRBD1|.|TRBJ1-2|TRBV5-1
CASSTGTGVYGYTF
TGCGCCAGCAGCACGGGGACAGGGGTTTATGGCTACACCTTC
>.|once|TRBJ2-1|TRBV7-9
CASSLIPVVEQFF
TGTGCCAGCAGCTTGATCCCTGTAGTCGAGCAGTTCTTC
>TRBD1|.|TRBJ1-1|TRBV2
CASSIDRGGTEAFF
TGTGCCAGCAGTATCGACAGGGGAGGGACTGAAGCTTTCTTT
>TRBD1|.|TRBJ1-2|TRBV10-2
CASSESGTAKPYGYTF
TGCGCCAGCAGTGAGTCGGGGACAGCGAAACCCTATGGCTACACCTTC
>TRBD2|.|TRBJ2-1|TRBV27
CASSLLPVSGGKVNEQFF
TGTGCCAGCAGTTTACTCCCTGTTAGCGGGGGGAAGGTCAATGAGCAGTTCTTC
>TRBD1|once|TRBJ2-3|TRBV6-1
CASNPRDRADTQYF
TGTGCCAGCAACCCGAGGGACAGGGCAGATACGCAGTATTTT
>.|.|TRBJ2-7|TRBV9
CASSAGHSYSYEQYF
TGTGCCAGCAGCGCGGGACACTCTTATTCCTACGAGCAGTACTTC
>.|.|TRBJ2-7|TRBV27
CASSLQGTYEQYF
TGTGCCAGCAGTTTACAGGGAACCTACGAGCAGTACTTC
>.|.|TRBJ1-4|TRBV9
CASSDTASGEKLFF
TGTGCCAGCAGCGACACAGCCTCTGGAGAAAAACTGTTTTTT
>.|.|TRBJ1-1|TRBV12-5
CASGPTHGSFLNTEAFF
TGTGCTAGTGGCCCCACTCACGGGTCGTTTTTGAACACTGAAGCTTTCTTT
>.|.|TRBJ2-1|TRBV7-5
CARSPGDRVYNEQFF
TGTGCCAGAAGCCCCGGGGACAGAGTCTACAATGAGCAGTTCTTC
>TRBD1|few|TRBJ1-1|TRBV29-1
CSAMGQMNTEAFF
TGCAGCGCAATGGGACAGATGAACACTGAAGCTTTCTTT
>.|.|TRBJ2-2|TRBV9
CASSVSTPGELFF
TGTGCCAGCAGCGTATCTACGCCCGGGGAGCTGTTTTTT
>TRBD2|.|TRBJ2-1|TRBV7-6
CASSRVSGSSYNEQFF
TGTGCCAGCAGCCGAGTAAGCGGGAGCTCCTACAATGAGCAGTTCTTC
>TRBD2|.|TRBJ2-3|TRBV5-1
CASSPGLAGGSTDTQYF
TGCGCCAGCAGCCCAGGACTAGCGGGAGGGAGCACAGATACGCAGTATTTT
>.|.|TRBJ1-4|TRBV5-1
CASSLAQRGEKLFF
TGCGCCAGCAGCTTGGCCCAAAGAGGGGAAAAACTGTTTTTT
>.|once|TRBJ2-1|TRBV19
CASSMGGNNEQFF
TGTGCCAGTAGTATGGGCGGGAACAATGAGCAGTTCTTC
>.|.|TRBJ1-1|TRBV14
CASSLLWTGSTEAFF
TGTGCCAGCAGCCTCCTCTGGACGGGGAGCACTGAAGCTTTCTTT
>TRBD2|once|TRBJ2-1|TRBV9
CASSESGGVNEQFF
TGTGCCAGCAGCGAGAGCGGGGGGGTCAATGAGCAGTTCTTC
>.|.|TRBJ1-1|TRBV7-9
CASSLEGWGVTEAFF
TGTGCCAGCAGCTTGGAGGGGTGGGGGGTCACTGAAGCTTTCTTT
>.|.|TRBJ2-7|TRBV5-3
CARSFPWQYF
TGTGCCAGAAGCTTCCCCTGGCAGTACTTC
>.|.|TRBJ2-5|TRBV2
CASTRQETQYF
TGTGCCAGCACCCGCCAAGAGACCCAGTACTTC
>.|many|TRBJ1-2|TRBV4-2
CASSQVEGYGYTF
TGTGCCAGCAGCCAAGTCGAGGGCTATGGCTACACCTTC
>TRBD2|.|TRBJ2-1|TRBV10-2
CATWTSGSYNEQFF
TGCGCCACTTGGACTAGCGGCTCCTACAATGAGCAGTTCTTC
>TRBD2|.|TRBJ2-3|TRBV7-9
CASSPGTRAFGDTQYF
TGTGCCAGCAGCCCCGGGACTAGGGCGTTCGGCGATACGCAGTATTTT
>.|.|TRBJ1-4|TRBV4-1
CASSQDLLNEKLFF
TGCGCCAGCAGCCAAGATCTCTTAAATGAAAAACTGTTTTTT
>.|.|TRBJ1-2|TRBV6-1
CASSDSGVSYGYTF
TGTGCCAGCAGTGATTCAGGGGTTAGCTATGGCTACACCTTC
>.|.|TRBJ2-3|TRBV7-9
CASSLEAGVHDTQYF
TGTGCCAGCAGCTTAGAGGCAGGGGTCCATGATACGCAGTATTTT
>TRBD1|.|TRBJ2-1|TRBV7-9
CASSLGDRVIDEQFF
TGTGCCAGCAGCTTAGGGGACAGGGTAATCGATGAGCAGTTCTTC
>TRBD1|.|TRBJ1-5|TRBV11-2
CASSLTGGGNQPQHF
TGTGCCAGCAGCTTGACAGGGGGAGGCAATCAGCCCCAGCATTTT
>TRBD2|.|TRBJ2-7|TRBV27
CASSFAGLAGEQYF
TGTGCCAGCAGTTTTGCCGGACTAGCGGGCGAGCAGTACTTC
>.|.|TRBJ2-7|TRBV5-6
CASSLAAGNEQYF
TGTGCCAGCAGCTTGGCCGCAGGGAACGAGCAGTACTTC
>TRBD1|.|TRBJ1-1|TRBV2
CARRTGGRAFF
TGTGCCAGGAGGACAGGGGGCCGAGCTTTCTTT
>TRBD1|few|TRBJ1-2|TRBV6-5
CASSYATGDGYTF
TGTGCCAGCAGTTACGCAACAGGGGATGGCTACACCTTC
>TRBD2|once|TRBJ2-7|TRBV4-1
CASSQGPRGASSEQYF
TGCGCCAGCAGCCAAGGCCCGCGGGGGGCCTCATCCGAGCAGTACTTC
>TRBD2|.|TRBJ2-1|TRBV7-2
CASSSRAPTSGGAYEQFF
TGTGCCAGCAGCTCCCGGGCCCCGACTAGCGGGGGGGCCTATGAGCAGTTCTTC
>.|.|TRBJ2-1|TRBV5-1
CASSLEDINAYNEQFF
TGCGCCAGCAGCTTGGAGGACATAAACGCCTACAATGAGCAGTTCTTC